The clone carrying this T cell receptor beta chain was counted many times. This specimen belongs to a study of T cell repertoires in cytomegalovirus infection. TCRdb passed the reads through MiXCR, listing each CDR3 protein once. The sample lists 270,000 or so distinct CDR3 sequences; over 15% were seen once. Trimming pared 5 bases from V and 7 bases from J, leaving 11 bases between. CDR1 and CDR2 from the germline V gene are SGHVS and FNYEAQ. There are 12 residues in the CDR3. Sequencing was carried out using CD8+ T cells from PBMCs. This clonotype was obtained from a human donor in good health (CMV status not recorded). Some clones in this sample may be carry-over from other donors' samples. The chain uses TRBV7-6 and TRBJ1-1, with TRBD1 as a possible D gene (6 bases). DNA for the CDR3: TGTGCCAGCAGCCTAGGGGGGTTTGAAGCTTTCTTT. It yields the protein CASSLGGFEAFF.